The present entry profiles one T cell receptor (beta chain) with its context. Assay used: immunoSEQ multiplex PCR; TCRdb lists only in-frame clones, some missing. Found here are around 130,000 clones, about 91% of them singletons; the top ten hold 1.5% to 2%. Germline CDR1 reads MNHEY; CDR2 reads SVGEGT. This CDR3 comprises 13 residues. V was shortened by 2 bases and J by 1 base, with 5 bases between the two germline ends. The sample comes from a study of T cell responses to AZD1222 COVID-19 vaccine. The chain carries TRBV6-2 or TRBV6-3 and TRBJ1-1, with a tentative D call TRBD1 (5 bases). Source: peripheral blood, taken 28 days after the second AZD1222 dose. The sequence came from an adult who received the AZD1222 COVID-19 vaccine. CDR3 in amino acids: CASSYGQNTEAFF. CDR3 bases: TGTGCCAGCAGTTACGGACAGAACACTGAAGCTTTCTTT.